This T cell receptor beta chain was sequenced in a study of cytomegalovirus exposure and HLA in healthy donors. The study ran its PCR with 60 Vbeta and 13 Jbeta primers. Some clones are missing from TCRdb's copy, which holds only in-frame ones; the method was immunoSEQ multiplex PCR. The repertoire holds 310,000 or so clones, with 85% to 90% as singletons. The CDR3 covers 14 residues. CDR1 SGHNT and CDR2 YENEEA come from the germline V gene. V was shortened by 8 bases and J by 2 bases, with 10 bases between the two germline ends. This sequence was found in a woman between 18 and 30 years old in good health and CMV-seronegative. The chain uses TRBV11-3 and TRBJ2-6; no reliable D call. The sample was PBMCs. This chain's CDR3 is CASAKSAGANVLTF. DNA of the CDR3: TGTGCCAGCGCGAAGTCCGCTGGGGCCAACGTCCTGACTTTC.